A selection of T cell receptor beta chains follows, all from one sample in a study of blood T cell repertoires in COVID-19. Only in-frame clones appear in the TCRdb table, and some are missing; sequencing was by immunoSEQ multiplex PCR. Among some 190,000 clones listed, 84% were seen once. The sequencing sample was made of PBMCs or T cells enriched from blood (not recorded which). Receptor source: a woman aged 30 to 39 who had been exposed to COVID-19. CDR3s include the opening cysteine and the closing phenylalanine or tryptophan. The D gene is left open where the match is weak. The size entry is marked missing in some rows and otherwise reads once, few, many or a size class.

J,D,size,V,DNA,CDR3
TRBJ1-5,TRBD1,once,TRBV27,TGTGCCAGCAGCCCCGGGACAGGATATAGCAATCAGCCCCAGCATTTT,CASSPGTGYSNQPQHF
TRBJ2-3,TRBD2,.,TRBV9,TGTGCCAGCAGCGCCGGGACTAGGGGCTCGGATACGCAGTATTTT,CASSAGTRGSDTQYF
TRBJ1-5,.,.,TRBV7-9,TGTGCCAGCAGCTTAGGACAGACAAATCAGCCCCAGCATTTT,CASSLGQTNQPQHF
TRBJ1-6,.,.,TRBV5-6,TGTGCCAGCAGCTTGGGTCAGGGATATAATTCACCCCTCCACTTT,CASSLGQGYNSPLHF
TRBJ1-2,.,.,TRBV19,TGTGCCAGTAGTATAGCTGGGGGCACCTATGGCTACACCTTC,CASSIAGGTYGYTF
TRBJ1-2,.,.,TRBV3-1/TRBV3-2,TGTGCCAGCAGCCAAGATCCGGATGGCTACACCTTC,CASSQDPDGYTF
TRBJ2-3,TRBD1,.,TRBV6-2/TRBV6-3,TGTGCCAGCAGTACCGGGACAGTGGTCCTGAATACGCAGTATTTT,CASSTGTVVLNTQYF
TRBJ2-7,.,once,TRBV13,TGTGCCAGCAGCCTAGAAGGGGACTTCTCCTACGAGCAGTACTTC,CASSLEGDFSYEQYF
TRBJ1-1,TRBD1,.,TRBV10-2,TGCGCCAGCAGGATTAACAGGGGCGATATGAACACTGAAGCTTTCTTT,CASRINRGDMNTEAFF
TRBJ2-6,.,.,TRBV27,TGTGCCAGCCGGTGGGGAGAAGGGGCCAACGTCCTGACTTTC,CASRWGEGANVLTF
TRBJ1-1,TRBD1,few,TRBV12-3/TRBV12-4,TGTGCCAGCAGTCGTAAGGGGGCAGGGAAAACTTTCTTT,CASSRKGAGKTFF
TRBJ1-6,.,once,TRBV4-1,TGCGCCAGCAGCCACCGCGAGAGCTCTACGTTTACTCCCCTCCACTTT,CASSHRESSTFTPLHF
TRBJ1-5,.,.,TRBV6-2/TRBV6-3,TGTGCCAGCAGCTCGACCCTGGACAGCCCGTATCAGCCCCAGCATTTT,CASSSTLDSPYQPQHF
TRBJ1-3,.,once,TRBV12-3/TRBV12-4,TGTGCCAGCAGTTCGGGATATTCGACCATATATTTT,CASSSGYSTIYF
TRBJ1-1,TRBD1,few,TRBV4-1,TGCGCCAGCAGCCAAGCGGGGACAGGCCCAGAAGCTTTCTTT,CASSQAGTGPEAFF
TRBJ1-5,.,.,TRBV24-1,TGTGCCACCAGTGATTTGCCTGGCGGAAGCAATCAGCCCCAGCATTTT,CATSDLPGGSNQPQHF
TRBJ2-2,.,.,TRBV19,TGTGCCAGTAGTATAGCTGCGGGGAACACCGGGGAGCTGTTTTTT,CASSIAAGNTGELFF